Listed below are T cell receptor beta chains from one sample, sequenced in a study of CD8+CD57+ T cells in acquired aplastic anemia. Each CDR3 protein is one row after TCRdb ran MiXCR on the reads. The table lists around 430,000 distinct CDR3 sequences, 25% to 40% of them singletons. What was sequenced was sorted CD4+, CD8+, or CD8+CD57+ T cells (not recorded which) from PBMCs. The origin of the receptors is a human donor with aplastic anemia. CDR3s include the opening cysteine and the closing phenylalanine or tryptophan. A D gene is named only where the DNA matches it firmly. A clone size is listed for some rows: how often the clone was seen (once, few, many), or a class if it is expanded.

D	V	size	J	CDR3	DNA
TRBD1	TRBV2	-	TRBJ1-2	CASGGQDYGYTF	TGTGCCAGTGGGGGACAGGACTATGGCTACACCTTC
-	TRBV6-5	many	TRBJ2-5	CASMGTRTGETQYF	TGTGCCAGCATGGGGACCCGGACGGGAGAGACCCAGTACTTC
TRBD1	TRBV12-3/TRBV12-4	-	TRBJ2-7	CASSLAGRGLYEQYF	TGTGCCAGCAGTTTAGCGGGAAGGGGGCTTTACGAGCAGTACTTC
-	TRBV9	-	TRBJ1-1	CASSVDGGPMNTEAFF	TGTGCCAGCAGCGTAGATGGGGGGCCGATGAACACTGAAGCTTTCTTT
-	TRBV12-3/TRBV12-4	-	TRBJ1-4	CASSFSGPGIEKLFF	TGTGCCAGCAGTTTTTCAGGGCCAGGCATTGAAAAACTGTTTTTT
TRBD2	TRBV20-1	-	TRBJ2-7	CSATTSGGTYEQYF	TGCAGTGCCACGACTAGCGGGGGGACCTACGAGCAGTACTTC
-	TRBV20-1	many	TRBJ1-3	CGLRAVSGNTIYF	TGCGGATTGAGGGCTGTATCTGGAAACACCATATATTTT
TRBD2	TRBV12-3/TRBV12-4	-	TRBJ2-3	CASSYTSADTQYF	TGTGCCAGCAGTTACACTAGCGCAGATACGCAGTATTTT
-	TRBV25-1	-	TRBJ2-1	CASSEYRGEQFF	TGTGCCAGCAGTGAATACAGGGGTGAGCAGTTCTTC
-	TRBV5-4	few	TRBJ1-4	CASSLGGTTNEKLFF	TGTGCCAGCAGCTTGGGAGGGACGACTAATGAAAAACTGTTTTTT
TRBD2	TRBV11-1	few	TRBJ2-7	CASSSGTSADAEQYF	TGTGCCAGCAGCTCCGGGACTAGCGCAGATGCCGAGCAGTACTTC
-	TRBV4-1	-	TRBJ1-6	CASSQALRQASNSPLHF	TGCGCCAGCAGCCAAGCCCTACGACAGGCCTCTAATTCACCCCTCCACTTT
TRBD1	TRBV10-3	once	TRBJ2-3	CAIRPDRF	TGTGCCATCAGGCCGGACAGGTTT
TRBD2	TRBV7-2	many	TRBJ2-3	CASSFYRGGVNTQYF	TGTGCCAGCAGCTTTTACCGGGGGGGCGTGAATACGCAGTATTTT
-	TRBV10-3	many	TRBJ1-1	CAISPMNTEAFF	TGTGCCATCAGTCCCATGAACACTGAAGCTTTCTTT
-	TRBV18	few	TRBJ1-2	CASSWKGREANYGYTF	TGTGCCAGCTCCTGGAAGGGACGGGAAGCTAACTATGGCTACACCTTC
TRBD2	TRBV19	few	TRBJ2-2	CASSIVGLAGGYTGELFF	TGTGCCAGTAGTATAGTCGGACTAGCGGGAGGGTACACCGGGGAGCTGTTTTTT
-	TRBV11-2	many	TRBJ1-2	CASSPRTGDNPSFYGYTF	TGTGCCAGCAGCCCACGAACGGGGGACAACCCCTCCTTCTATGGCTACACCTTC
-	TRBV28	-	TRBJ1-5	CASSSHQGSNQPQHF	TGTGCCAGCAGTTCCCACCAGGGGAGCAATCAGCCCCAGCATTTT
TRBD1	TRBV11-2	-	TRBJ1-6	CASSLGSGGAYNSPLHF	TGTGCCAGCAGCTTAGGATCAGGGGGCGCCTATAATTCACCCCTCCACTTT
-	TRBV10-3	-	TRBJ2-5	CAISDSVSEQYF	TGTGCCATCAGTGATTCCGTTTCGGAGCAGTACTTC
-	TRBV10-3	-	TRBJ2-3	CAISESKYF	TGTGCCATCAGTGAGTCGAAGTATTTT
TRBD1	TRBV10-3	-	TRBJ2-3	CAIRDRGQESDTQYF	TGTGCCATCAGGGACAGGGGGCAGGAATCAGATACGCAGTATTTT
TRBD1	TRBV12-3/TRBV12-4	-	TRBJ1-5	CASRGGTGGDQPQHF	TGTGCCAGCAGGGGCGGGACAGGGGGAGATCAGCCCCAGCATTTT
-	TRBV6-5	-	TRBJ1-2	CASSYVGNRGYTF	TGTGCCAGCAGTTACGTGGGGAATCGGGGCTACACCTTC